Each of the 5 T cell receptor beta chains below was sequenced from the same sample in a study of CD8 T cells in Susac syndrome. Random-hexamer reverse transcription was applied to roughly 0.5 to 1 ug RNA. TCRdb re-called the immunoSEQ multiplex PCR reads through MiXCR, storing one row per CDR3 protein. Altogether 85,000 to 120,000 distinct CDR3 sequences are present, less than 95% being singletons, with the ten largest covering 0.4% to 0.5%. Sequenced sample: CD8+ T cells from PBMCs. These receptor sequences come from a human donor with Susac syndrome.

The chain combines TRBV21-1 with TRBJ1-2. TRBV21-1 corresponds to a pseudogene. There are 10 residues in the CDR3. CDR3 coding DNA: TGTGCCAGCAGCCTGAAGCGGAACACCTTC. Residues: CASSLKRNTF.

As to this clonotype: Relative to the germline gene, one junction end is altered; a read error may explain this. The CDR3 loop reads CASSYPPVF. The DNA of the CDR3 is TGTGCCAGCAGTTACCCTCCGGTCTTT. The rearrangement uses TRBV6-5 and TRBJ1-1; D gene uncertain. In germline, CDR1 is MNHEY, CDR2 SVGAGI. The CDR3 is 9 amino acids.

This chain links TRBV27 with TRBJ1-1; a weak D match, TRBD1 (6 bases). Trimming stripped 8 bases from V and 4 bases from J, with 11 bases between. Germline V gene sequence: CDR1 MNHEY, CDR2 SMNVEV (reference sequence). CDR3 length equals 12 residues. The CDR3, as DNA: TGTGCCAGCCGGGAGGGGGGCACTGAAGCTTTCTTT. It yields the protein CASREGGTEAFF.

The chain links TRBV6-2 or TRBV6-3 to TRBJ1-2; 10 bases map to TRBD1. The CDR3 is 15 residues long. Germline V lookup: CDR1 MNHEY, CDR2 SVGEGT. V lost 2 bases to trimming and J lost 6 bases; unmatched junction nucleotides: 6. The CDR3 spells CASSYLRTGGDGYTF. The CDR3 DNA reads TGTGCCAGCAGTTACCTCCGGACAGGGGGTGATGGCTACACCTTC.

This rearrangement joins TRBV29-1 to TRBJ2-5, with TRBD1 matching 8 bases. V shed 6 bases, J shed 5 bases, and the junction held 8 bases outside the gene matches. The length of the CDR3 is 13 residues. CDR1 is SQVTM, CDR2 ANQGSEA, per germline. The CDR3 reads CSVIQGAGETQYF. In nucleotides, the CDR3 is TGCAGCGTAATCCAGGGGGCCGGGGAGACCCAGTACTTC.